This TCR beta chain was captured by sequencing in a study of cytomegalovirus exposure and HLA in healthy donors. J was trimmed by 3 bases and V by 3 bases; bases with no gene match: 8. Germline V gene data show CDR1 as MGHRA and CDR2 as YSYEKL. CDR3 length: 17 amino acids. Sequencing used immunoSEQ multiplex PCR; TCRdb keeps in-frame clones, though not all of them. Found here are approximately 100,000 clones, roughly 85% of them singletons; the top ten hold roughly 4.3%. This TCR came from a woman in her 30s in good health and CMV-seronegative. The sample taken for sequencing was PBMCs. This chain joins TRBV4-1 and TRBJ2-2, with TRBD1 matching 9 bases. CDR3 loop: CASSHEPGQGHTGELFF. The CDR3 nucleotides read TGCGCCAGCAGCCACGAGCCGGGACAGGGCCACACCGGGGAGCTGTTTTTT.